This TCR beta chain is from a study of blood T cell repertoires in COVID-19. Overall study context: The United States, Italy and Spain supplied acute and convalescent COVID-19 samples.

The length of the CDR3 is 17 residues. Germline CDR1 is ENHRY and CDR2 is SYGVKD. The ends lost 4 bases at V and 1 base at J; junction bases unmatched: 2. Study processing details: Estimates of nucleated cell counts were drawn from the amplification of reference gene primers. Sequencing was performed with immunoSEQ multiplex PCR; in TCRdb, only in-frame clones are kept and a portion is missing. The V and J calls and the clone size are those of that table, but D and trimming were determined from the DNA. This table holds roughly 130,000 clones, less than 90% found once. Categorization into cohorts depended on clinical history that participants reported. Two negative PCRs, clearance, or symptom resolution were required of recovered Cohort 3 donors.

The gene calls are TRBV10-3 and TRBJ2-3; 16 nucleotides match TRBD2. Specimen: PBMCs or T cells enriched from blood (not recorded which). This clonotype originated in a woman in her 30s who had recovered from COVID-19. The chain's CDR3 is CAISGGLAGGGTDTQYF. The CDR3 DNA is TGTGCCATCAGTGGGGGACTAGCGGGAGGGGGCACAGATACGCAGTATTTT.